The rows below give T cell receptor beta chains drawn from one sample of a study of blood T cells in healthy people across ages. MiXCR, run by TCRdb on the 5' RACE reads, gives a single entry per CDR3 protein. This sample has about 800,000 distinct CDR3 sequences, with 58% found just once. Sample: blood. Receptors originate from a man in his thirties or forties in good health. Both conserved end residues are part of each CDR3. A D gene is named only where the DNA matches it firmly. The size entry is marked missing in some rows and otherwise reads once, few, many or a size class.

clone size	V gene	CDR3 length	D gene	J gene	CDR3 DNA	CDR3 protein
-	TRBV20-1	13	-	TRBJ2-5	TGCAGTGCCCCCTACAGGTCGGGAGAGACCCAGTACTTC	CSAPYRSGETQYF
-	TRBV2	13	-	TRBJ1-2	TGTGCCAGCAGTGAAAGGCAGGGGTACGGCTACACCTTC	CASSERQGYGYTF
-	TRBV6-2/TRBV6-3	11	-	TRBJ2-2	TGTGCCAGCGGAAGACCAGGGGCGCTGTTTTTT	CASGRPGALFF
-	TRBV7-2	15	TRBD1	TRBJ1-2	TGTGCCAGCAGCTTAAAGGGGGGACAGTACTATGGCTACACCTTC	CASSLKGGQYYGYTF
-	TRBV29-1	12	-	TRBJ2-1	TGCAGCCAAGGCGGGGCTTCGGGCGAGCAGTTCTTC	CSQGGASGEQFF
-	TRBV7-2	14	-	TRBJ1-2	TGTGCCAGCAGCTTAGATGCAGGGATCTATGGCTACACCTTC	CASSLDAGIYGYTF
once	TRBV6-2/TRBV6-3	17	TRBD1	TRBJ2-1	TGTGCCAGCAGTTACTCGATCCGGGACAGGGTGTTAAGTGAGCAGTTCTTC	CASSYSIRDRVLSEQFF
-	TRBV5-1	15	TRBD1	TRBJ2-1	TGCGCCAGCAGCTTGGGGACAGGAGAAATTAATGAGCAGTTCTTC	CASSLGTGEINEQFF
few	TRBV5-1	14	-	TRBJ1-2	TGCGCCAGCAGCTTGGCCGGTTCAAATGGAGGCTACACCTTC	CASSLAGSNGGYTF
-	TRBV9	14	-	TRBJ2-2	TGTGCCAGCAGCGTAGGACCACTCAGCGGGGAGCTGTTTTTT	CASSVGPLSGELFF
-	TRBV4-2	14	-	TRBJ2-7	TGTGCCAGCAGCCAAGTTCAGGGAACCTACGAGCAGTACTTC	CASSQVQGTYEQYF
-	TRBV2	14	-	TRBJ2-3	TGTGCCAGCAGGTTGCGGAGGAACACAGATACGCAGTATTTT	CASRLRRNTDTQYF
-	TRBV6-2/TRBV6-3	17	TRBD2	TRBJ2-7	TGTGCCAGCAGTTACTCAGTGGAAATAGCGGGAGTCGACGAGCAGTACTTC	CASSYSVEIAGVDEQYF
-	TRBV5-1	13	-	TRBJ2-2	TGCGCCAGCAGCTCACAGGGAACCGGGGAGCTGTTTTTT	CASSSQGTGELFF
once	TRBV20-1	16	TRBD2	TRBJ2-5	TGCAGTGCTAGAGACGTTAGCGGGGCGGGGGTAGAGACCCAGTACTTC	CSARDVSGAGVETQYF
-	TRBV10-2	15	TRBD2	TRBJ2-3	TGCGCCAGCAGTGAAACTAGCGGGAGGGAAGATACGCAGTATTTT	CASSETSGREDTQYF
-	TRBV2	12	-	TRBJ2-3	TGTGCCAGCCTAGCTCATCCAGATACGCAGTATTTT	CASLAHPDTQYF
-	TRBV6-1	13	-	TRBJ1-1	TGTGCCAGCAGTGCTGACAGCTACACTGAAGCTTTCTTT	CASSADSYTEAFF
-	TRBV29-1	14	TRBD1	TRBJ2-3	TGCAGCGTCTTCCCGGGACAGGTCCGGGATACGCAGTATTTT	CSVFPGQVRDTQYF
few	TRBV5-1	14	-	TRBJ2-1	TGCGCCAGCAGCTTGGTAGGAGGGTTGAATGAGCAGTTCTTC	CASSLVGGLNEQFF
few	TRBV11-2	13	-	TRBJ2-7	TGTGCCAGCAGCTTAGGAATCAAATACGAGCAGTACTTC	CASSLGIKYEQYF
-	TRBV20-1	14	-	TRBJ2-7	TGCAGTGCTAGAATTGAGACGGGACCCTACGAGCAGTACTTC	CSARIETGPYEQYF
-	TRBV28	15	-	TRBJ2-1	TGTGCCAGCAGATCCGGGGGCCCTCCGGGGAATGAGCAGTTCTTC	CASRSGGPPGNEQFF
-	TRBV20-1	13	TRBD1	TRBJ2-7	TGCAGTTGGAAGGACAGGGGAGGCTACGAGCAGTACTTC	CSWKDRGGYEQYF
-	TRBV6-5	17	-	TRBJ1-2	TGTGCCAGCAGTTACTCCCTCGTTCGGAGTAGAGACTATGGCTACACCTTC	CASSYSLVRSRDYGYTF
-	TRBV6-1	13	TRBD1	TRBJ2-1	TGTGCCAGCAGCGTAGACAGGGGGGGTGAGCAGTTCTTC	CASSVDRGGEQFF
few	TRBV29-1	13	TRBD1	TRBJ2-5	TGCAGCGTTACGAGACAGGGGGGAGAGACCCAGTACTTC	CSVTRQGGETQYF
-	TRBV6-4	13	-	TRBJ1-2	TGTGCCAGCAGTGCGGCAGGGAACTATGGCTACACCTTC	CASSAAGNYGYTF
-	TRBV6-6	13	-	TRBJ1-4	TGTGCCAGCAGTGACTCGATTGAGCAGGGTCGGTTTTTT	CASSDSIEQGRFF
-	TRBV20-1	14	TRBD2	TRBJ2-7	TGCAGTGCTATAGGGGCTAGCGGGGTTTACGAGCAGTACTTC	CSAIGASGVYEQYF
-	TRBV6-6	13	TRBD2	TRBJ2-3	TGTGCCAGCACCTTAGCGGGGGCGGATACGCAGTATTTT	CASTLAGADTQYF